These 32 T cell receptor beta chains were sequenced from one sample in a study of sequential checkpoint blockade in melanoma. Measured with immunoSEQ multiplex PCR; TCRdb has only the in-frame clones, and not every one. Among over 15,000 clones listed, roughly 72% were seen once. The treatment was: randomized to nivolumab then ipilimumab (arm A) or the reverse (arm B). Sequences were derived from CD8+ T cells sorted from blood (inferred from file names), sampled from a patient given nivolumab and ipilimumab in sequence. The source is a human donor with melanoma.

The genes are TRBV5-5 and TRBJ1-5; no clear D. The CDR3 runs to 15 residues. The germline CDR1 and CDR2 sequences are SGHKS and YYEKEE (reference sequence). Between the trimmed V and J ends, which lost 1 base and 4 bases, there was a span of 12 bases. For the CDR3, the DNA is TGTGCCAGCAGCTTGACGAGGGCGTGGAATCAGCCCCAGCATTTT. It is translated as CASSLTRAWNQPQHF.

This clone was seen only once. This chain connects TRBV27 to TRBJ2-1; D is perhaps TRBD1 (5 bases). CDR1 is MNHEY, CDR2 SMNVEV, per germline (reference sequence). The CDR3 runs to 13 residues. Deletions cut 5 bases from V and 4 bases from J, with 9 bases between. CDR3 residues: CASSTTGYNEQFF. The DNA of the CDR3 is TGTGCCAGCAGTACCACAGGTTACAATGAGCAGTTCTTC.

The CDR3 loop reads CASSGSGSLSLGDEQFF. DNA for the CDR3: TGTGCCAGCAGTGGTAGCGGGAGTCTGTCGTTGGGCGATGAGCAGTTCTTC. This chain joins TRBV27 and TRBJ2-1, with 9 bases lining up with TRBD2. The CDR3 has 17 residues. From germline, CDR1 is MNHEY and CDR2 SMNVEV (reference sequence). V shed 5 bases and J 8 bases; nucleotides not matched to a gene: 16.

The chain carries TRBV14 and TRBJ2-7; 7 nucleotides match TRBD1. Per the germline V gene, CDR1 is SGHDN and CDR2 is FVKESK. The trim removed 1 base at V and 5 bases at J, leaving 8 bases unmatched. This CDR3 has 15 residues. CDR3 coding DNA: TGTGCCAGCAGCCAAGGGTGGGGGACAGTAAACGAGCAGTACTTC. Amino acids: CASSQGWGTVNEQYF.

V gene TRBV5-1 combines with J gene TRBJ2-7, with D possibly TRBD2 on 6 matching bases. Germline V gene data show CDR1 as SGHRS and CDR2 as YFSETQ. CDR3 length: 14 residues. The V and J ends lost 4 bases and 2 bases respectively, with 13 bases between them. DNA of the CDR3: TGCGCCAGCAGCGACGAGGACTACACCTACGAGCAGTACTTC. It codes for CASSDEDYTYEQYF.

This clone was observed once. The CDR3 DNA follows: TGTGCCAGCAGTGACGGAGCGGGCGGGGAGCTGTTTTTT. Its translation: CASSDGAGGELFF. V is TRBV6-4 and J is TRBJ2-2, with D maybe TRBD2 (6 bases). This CDR3 region has 13 residues. V lost 2 bases and J 7 bases, leaving 8 bases between the germline ends. CDR1 is MRHNA, CDR2 SNTAGT, per germline.

CDR3 nucleotide sequence: TGTGCCAGCTCACCACCCGGGTCTTTGGATACGCAGTATTTT. Translation: CASSPPGSLDTQYF. The V gene is TRBV18, the J gene TRBJ2-3; D gene uncertain. The germline V gene encodes CDR1 KGHSH and CDR2 LQKENI. The germline V and J ends were trimmed by 0 bases and 6 bases, with 10 bases remaining between them. The length of the CDR3 is 14 residues.

The chain combines TRBV28 with TRBJ1-2; 7 nucleotides align to TRBD1. V dropped 5 bases and J dropped 2; count of bases not matched to a gene: 14. The CDR3 sequence is 17 residues long. Germline CDR1 MDHEN, CDR2 SYDVKM. The CDR3 bases are TGTGCCAGCAGTGTACTAGGGACAGAACTGCTAAACTATGGCTACACCTTC. It yields the protein CASSVLGTELLNYGYTF.

This chain joins TRBV4-3 and TRBJ2-3; 12 positions match TRBD2. V was clipped by 4 bases and J by 3 bases; unmatched bases: 2. Germline-derived CDR1 and CDR2 are LGHNA and YSLEER. There are 15 residues in the CDR3. CDR3 DNA: TGCGCCAGCAGCCCGCTAGCGGGAGGGACAGATACGCAGTATTTT. Amino acids: CASSPLAGGTDTQYF.

For the CDR3, the DNA is TGTGCCACCGCCTACTTGGACAGGGACTACGAGCAGTACTTC. Translated, it gives CATAYLDRDYEQYF. V usage is TRBV6-1 and J usage is TRBJ2-7, with 8 bases fitting TRBD1. After removal of 10 bases from V and 3 bases from J, the junction contained 11 bases not matched to a gene. Germline V gives CDR1 MNHNS, CDR2 SASEGT. This CDR3 spans 14 amino acids.

The gene calls are TRBV7-9 and TRBJ2-1; D is undetermined. V shed 3 bases and J shed 8 bases, with 20 bases lying between them. The CDR3 length is 16 residues. From germline, CDR1 is SEHNR and CDR2 FQNEAQ (reference sequence). Written as DNA, the CDR3 is TGTGCCAGCAGCTTTGTGGGTGGCGGAGTTTCCTATGAGCAGTTCTTC. Translating it yields CASSFVGGGVSYEQFF.

This clone came up a few times. This chain's CDR3 is CASRTGNYGYTF. DNA for the CDR3: TGTGCCAGCAGGACAGGAAACTATGGCTACACCTTC. V usage is TRBV27 and J usage is TRBJ1-2, with D tentatively TRBD1 (6 bases). The germline V gene encodes CDR1 MNHEY and CDR2 SMNVEV (reference sequence). Trimming stripped 6 bases from V and 2 bases from J, with 7 bases between. The CDR3 is 12 residues long.

The table lists this clone with a count of one. This rearrangement joins TRBV9 to TRBJ2-2, with D possibly being TRBD2 (5 bases). CDR1 is SGDLS and CDR2 is YYNGEE in the germline V gene. Trimming left V 3 bases short and J 1 base short, with 13 bases between. The CDR3 is 16 residues long. CDR3 sequence (DNA): TGTGCCAGCAGCGCCAGTTGGACTGTGAACACCGGGGAGCTGTTTTTT. It is translated as CASSASWTVNTGELFF.

The chain links TRBV9 to TRBJ2-7; 9 nucleotides align to TRBD1. V was clipped by 4 bases and J by 4 bases; unmatched bases: 9. The CDR3 has 15 residues. The germline gives CDR1 SGDLS, CDR2 YYNGEE. The DNA for the CDR3 is TGTGCCAGCAGCCCAGCGGGGACAGGGAGGTACGAGCAGTACTTC. Its protein is CASSPAGTGRYEQYF.

The rearrangement uses TRBV7-9 and TRBJ2-7; TRBD1 is a possible D gene (6 bases). V lost 4 bases, J lost 3 bases, and 10 bases lay in between. The CDR3 has 13 residues. The germline V gene has CDR1 SEHNR and CDR2 FQNEAQ (reference sequence). CDR3 in amino acids: CASSSGHLYEQYF. In nucleotides, the CDR3 is TGTGCCAGCAGCTCGGGACATCTCTACGAGCAGTACTTC.

The gene calls are TRBV6-1 and TRBJ2-1; tentatively, D is TRBD2 (6 bases). The germline V gene encodes CDR1 MNHNS and CDR2 SASEGT. CDR3 length equals 16 residues. The V and J ends lost 2 bases and 3 bases respectively, with 14 bases between them. The DNA for the CDR3 is TGTGCCAGCAGTGAAACCTCTGGGACTTTCTACAATGAGCAGTTCTTC. Translated, it gives CASSETSGTFYNEQFF.

The rearrangement joins TRBV7-9 to TRBJ1-1, with unresolved D. The CDR3 extends over 13 amino acids. Germline assignment: CDR1 SEHNR and CDR2 FQNEAQ (reference sequence). Deletions cut 7 bases from V and 1 base from J, with 10 bases between. In nucleotides, the CDR3 is TGTGCCAGCACCGGAGACTGGAACACTGAAGCTTTCTTT. This translates into CASTGDWNTEAFF.

The chain combines TRBV15 with TRBJ2-6; unclear D gene. Germline CDR1 and CDR2: LNHNV and YYDKDF (reference sequence). The CDR3 has 16 residues. V was clipped by 2 bases and J by 0 bases, with 8 bases between them. Here the CDR3 DNA reads TGTGCCACCAGCAGAACGCGCGGCTCTGGGGCCAACGTCCTGACTTTC. Its translation: CATSRTRGSGANVLTF.

The V gene is TRBV27, the J gene TRBJ2-1; 15 bases match TRBD2. Trimming at V came to 2 bases and at J to 4 bases, leaving 6 bases not matched to a gene. Germline V lookup: CDR1 MNHEY, CDR2 SMNVEV (reference sequence). CDR3 length: 18 residues. The CDR3 DNA sequence: TGTGCCAGCAGTTTAATGGGACTAGCGGGAGGCAATTACAATGAGCAGTTCTTC. As protein: CASSLMGLAGGNYNEQFF.

The chain combines TRBV5-1 with TRBJ2-7; 10 bases map to TRBD1. Germline values: CDR1 SGHRS, CDR2 YFSETQ. This CDR3 has 14 residues. After removal of 2 bases from V and 5 bases from J, the junction contained 4 bases not matched to a gene. CDR3: CASSFLGTGDEQYF. DNA for the CDR3: TGCGCCAGCAGCTTTCTCGGGACAGGGGACGAGCAGTACTTC.

The chain links TRBV19 to TRBJ2-7; TRBD1 matches at 9 bases. Germline-derived CDR1 and CDR2 are LNHDA and SQIVND (reference sequence). CDR3 length: 15 residues. V gave up 2 bases and J gave up 2 bases; unmatched junction bases: 4. The CDR3 is CASSILGTGPYEQYF. The CDR3 coding sequence is TGTGCCAGTAGTATATTGGGGACAGGGCCCTACGAGCAGTACTTC.

V and J are TRBV5-3 and TRBJ2-1; the match to TRBD1 covers 11 bases. TRBV5-3 is labeled an ORF, and its function is uncertain. This CDR3 spans 17 amino acids. The trim removed 1 base at V and 5 bases at J, leaving 8 bases unmatched. CDR3 region: CARSLPPGQGAHNEQFF. CDR3 coding DNA: TGTGCCAGAAGCTTGCCCCCTGGACAGGGGGCCCACAATGAGCAGTTCTTC.

The genes are TRBV27 and TRBJ1-1; unclear D gene. Deletions cut 10 bases from V and 2 bases from J, with 20 bases between. There are 15 residues in the CDR3. Germline CDR1 is MNHEY and CDR2 is SMNVEV (reference sequence). The CDR3 region has the DNA TGTGCCACCCGATATGGACCAGGAGGAAACACTGAAGCTTTCTTT. It is translated as CATRYGPGGNTEAFF.

The CDR3 region is CASSPWTSGYTDTQYF. The DNA for the CDR3 is TGTGCCAGCAGCCCCTGGACTAGCGGCTATACAGATACGCAGTATTTT. V gene TRBV7-6 combines with J gene TRBJ2-3, with 10 bases that match TRBD2. The CDR3 is 16 amino acids. Germline V CDR1 and CDR2: SGHVS, FNYEAQ. V trimming: 5 bases; J trimming: 3 bases; junction bases outside the gene matches: 8. Looking up the rest from reference TRBV7-6 and TRBJ2-3 gives the full variable domain: GAGVSQSPRYKVTKRGQDVALRCDPISGHVSLYWYRQALGQGPEFLTYFNYEAQQDKSGLPNDRFSAERPEGSISTLTIQRTEQRDSAMYRCASSPWTSGYTDTQYFGPGTRLTVL.

V is TRBV19 and J is TRBJ2-1; the match to TRBD1 covers 7 bases. Germline V gene lookup returns CDR1 LNHDA and CDR2 SQIVND (reference sequence). V shed 2 bases, J shed 10 bases, and the junction held 8 bases outside the gene matches. The CDR3 totals 14 residues. The DNA for the CDR3 is TGTGCCAGTAGTATATTCCGGGACAGCCACGAGCAGTTCTTC. Amino acid sequence: CASSIFRDSHEQFF.

The chain has TRBV7-8 and TRBJ1-2; D perhaps matches TRBD1 (5 bases). CDR1 is SGHVS and CDR2 is FQNEAQ in the germline V gene. There are 15 residues in the CDR3. Trimming stripped 5 bases from V and 0 bases from J, with 13 bases between. The DNA for the CDR3 is TGTGCCAGCAGCCAAATGACAGAATCTAACTATGGCTACACCTTC. It encodes CASSQMTESNYGYTF.

This clone was seen a single time. This sequence joins TRBV27 and TRBJ2-3, with TRBD2 matching 9 bases. V trimming: 3 bases; J trimming: 2 bases; junction bases outside the gene matches: 12. This CDR3 has 18 residues. Germline V CDR1 and CDR2: MNHEY, SMNVEV (reference sequence). CDR3 DNA sequence: TGTGCCAGCAGTTTCCCCAAAACCACTAGCGGGCTCACAGATACGCAGTATTTT. It encodes CASSFPKTTSGLTDTQYF.

The rearrangement joins TRBV4-1 to TRBJ1-1; no reliable D call. The V end lost 0 bases, the J end lost 7 bases, and 12 bases lay between the germline ends. CDR3 length equals 14 residues. Germline lookup yields CDR1 MGHRA and CDR2 YSYEKL. The CDR3 loop is CASSQDSAEGEAFF. The CDR3 coding sequence is TGCGCCAGCAGCCAAGATTCGGCAGAGGGTGAAGCTTTCTTT.

This clone is labeled medium-sized. The chain links TRBV2 to TRBJ2-1, with TRBD2 matching 7 bases. With V trimmed by 4 bases and J by 5 bases, 11 bases remained unmatched. Germline V CDR1 and CDR2: SNHLY, FYNNEI. The CDR3 length is 16 residues. CDR3 nucleotides: TGTGCCAGCAGTGTTCCGGGACTACCAAATGACAATGAGCAGTTCTTC. It yields the protein CASSVPGLPNDNEQFF.

This sequence joins TRBV7-6 and TRBJ2-2; 13 positions agree with TRBD2. The V gene end was trimmed by 5 bases and the J gene end by 1 base; junction bases not matched to a gene: 4. The CDR3 totals 17 residues. Germline CDR1 reads SGHVS; CDR2 reads FNYEAQ. CDR3 nucleotides: TGTGCCAGCAGCCCTGGACTAGCGGGAGAGAACACCGGGGAGCTGTTTTTT. Translated: CASSPGLAGENTGELFF.

This clone was seen a single time. V is TRBV7-9 and J is TRBJ1-1; no reliable D call. Trimming removed 1 base from V and 5 bases from J, with 14 bases in between. This CDR3 is built from 15 residues. Germline V gene sequence: CDR1 SEHNR, CDR2 FQNEAQ (reference sequence). The CDR3 here is CASSLVEGWGTEAFF. The DNA for the CDR3 is TGTGCCAGCAGCTTAGTTGAGGGTTGGGGAACTGAAGCTTTCTTT.

This CDR3 is CASSLGGAMDFF. For the CDR3, the DNA is TGTGCCAGCAGCTTAGGCGGCGCTATGGATTTCTTT. V and J are TRBV7-2 and TRBJ1-1, with D unresolved. The V gene's germline CDR1 is SGHTA and CDR2 FQGNSA. Trimming took 1 base from V and 13 from J, leaving 13 bases between them. This CDR3 contains 12 residues.